These 5 T cell receptor beta chains were all obtained from the same sample, sequenced in a study of technical replicates of blood from several donors. The protocol was immunoSEQ multiplex PCR, while the TCRdb copy is restricted to in-frame clones and leaves out a portion. Here the sample spans approximately 81,000 clones, almost 96% being singletons. The sample consisted of T cells isolated from PBMCs. These TCRs come from a human donor in good health.

Points on this clone: Other DNA sequences from this sample encode an identical CDR3 as well. The chain carries TRBV27 and TRBJ2-7; unclear D gene. CDR1 is MNHEY and CDR2 is SMNVEV in the germline V gene (reference sequence). V shed 1 base and J shed 1 base, with 8 bases lying between them. This CDR3 has 14 amino acids. The CDR3 loop is CASSLFAGSYEQYF. CDR3 sequence (DNA): TGTGCCAGCAGTTTATTCGCAGGATCCTACGAGCAGTACTTC.

The rearrangement uses TRBV19 and TRBJ2-7; D gene uncertain. Trimming removed 3 bases at V and 0 bases at J, with 6 bases between. The CDR3 contains 13 residues. Germline values: CDR1 LNHDA, CDR2 SQIVND (reference sequence). CDR3 sequence: CASSITISYEQYF. The CDR3 coding sequence is TGTGCCAGTAGTATTACAATCTCCTACGAGCAGTACTTC. Variable domain in full (rest from reference TRBV19 and TRBJ2-7): DGGITQSPKYLFRKEGQNVTLSCEQNLNHDAMYWYRQDPGQGLRLIYYSQIVNDFQKGDIAEGYSVSREKKESFPLTVTSAQKNPTAFYLCASSITISYEQYFGPGTRLTVT.

The J gene is TRBJ1-4, the V gene TRBV11-2, with D maybe TRBD1 (6 bases). Germline V gene sequence: CDR1 SGHAT, CDR2 FQNNGV. This CDR3 comprises 15 residues. Trimming stripped 1 base from V and 3 bases from J, with 9 bases between. The chain's CDR3 is CASSLGGHPNEKLFF. The CDR3 bases are TGTGCCAGCAGCTTAGGGGGACACCCTAATGAAAAACTGTTTTTT.

The chain couples TRBV21-1 to TRBJ2-3; the table's D call, TRBD1, has no DNA check behind it. TRBV21-1 is a pseudogene. This CDR3 is 12 amino acids long. The CDR3 loop reads CASPRATDTQYF. The CDR3 DNA reads as TGTGCCAGCCCCAGGGCCACAGATACGCAGTATTTT.

A single count supports this clone. The chain combines TRBV29-1 with TRBJ2-2; D is possibly TRBD1 (5 bases). Per germline, CDR1 SQVTM and CDR2 ANQGSEA. V was pared by 0 bases and J by 1 base, with 9 bases between. This CDR3 comprises 15 residues. CDR3 sequence reads: CSVEDLGQNTGELFF. The CDR3 DNA follows: TGCAGCGTTGAAGATCTCGGACAGAACACCGGGGAGCTGTTTTTT.